The entry that follows covers one T cell receptor beta chain sequence. It lacks a known antigen. It has no much larger one-base neighbor in the sample; base qualities were not kept. Library generation was performed with the immunoSEQ multiplex PCR assay. For the multiplex PCR, a mixture combining 60 forward primers for TCR Vbeta segments and 13 reverse primers for TCR Jbeta segments was used. Amplification of the CDR3 region of rearranged TCR beta genes was performed with a multiplex PCR assay on genomic DNA. On the Illumina HiSeq System, the amplified TCR beta libraries were sequenced as 87-base-pair reads. Processing in the source paper ran as follows. A later analysis tallied some 79 million unique TCR beta chains across the 610 or so repertoires, and some 10 million of those chains were shared by two or more donors. A nearest-neighbor algorithm error-corrected the raw reads and collapsed the reads into unique sequences, merging closely related sequences to remove PCR and sequencing errors. Alignment of CDR3 sequences to IMGT reference sequences was used to assign V, D and J gene segments. For a sequence to be retained, at least a six-nucleotide match to both a V gene segment and a J gene segment was required. A rearrangement was called productive if the CDR3 had no stop codons and remained in frame with V and J, and every other rearrangement was called non-productive. Following IMGT convention, CDR3 was defined as the stretch from the second conserved V-encoded cysteine to the conserved J-encoded phenylalanine. In an earlier analysis of roughly 610 of the donors, sequences lacking an unambiguous match to a single V gene segment were excluded. An earlier analysis of some 610 of the donors called V segments functional above 56.7% productive rearrangements and segregating when the between-donor standard deviation exceeded 5%. To diagnose cytomegalovirus status from the catalog of TCR beta chain sequences, a statistical classification framework was built. A later analysis assigned V and J genes by comparing TCR nucleotide sequences with IMGT/GENE-DB human TR gene sequences. Using the TCRdist pipeline, a later analysis assigned CDR3 sequences along with most-parsimonious VDJ recombination scenarios. In a later analysis, each TCR beta chain was defined by its CDR3 amino acid sequence together with its V-gene family, and reads lacking a unique V-gene family were excluded. A later analysis removed several hundred highly shared, low-generation-probability nucleotide sequences to deal with suspected cross-contamination and a sequencing artifact. A later analysis calculated a clonal expansion index for each public chain from normalized within-repertoire ranks of inferred template counts. Generation probabilities in a later analysis came from a VDJ recombination model fitted to out-of-frame rearrangements, and those results were checked against IGoR. In a later analysis, hypergeometric tests were used to score TCR-TCR, TCR-HLA and TCR-CMV co-occurrence, with a repertoire-size bias correction applied to TCR pairs. To estimate false discovery rates, a later analysis permuted the HLA or CMV assignments 20 times. In a later analysis, co-occurring TCRs were grouped using DBSCAN, and TCRdist sequence similarity was added for clustering within HLA-allele-positive subsets. For co-occurrence clustering, repertoires with fewer than 30,000 or more than 120,000 public chains were excluded, along with five repertoires with anomalous nucleotide sharing. In TCRdb, the immuneACCESS table is reduced to in-frame sequences with V and J assigned. These tables do not hold every clone; where another copy was compared, an unresolved V gene accounts for under half, and the others remain unexplained. The V and J calls and the clone size are those of that table, but D and trimming were determined from the DNA. For this sample there are some 200,000 clones; roughly four fifths appear just once. The ten most abundant clones make up about 0.8% of the sample.

The data are from a study of cytomegalovirus exposure and HLA in healthy donors (dated by TCRdb to about 2017). Describing the broader study: According to an earlier analysis of several hundred of the donors, about 170 million T cells yielded over 90 million unique TCR beta sequences and 276 Gb of sequence data. Around 330 gigabases of sequencing data and 75 million to 85 million unique TCR sequences made up an early release that covered 500 to 700 HLA-typed donors. Of the 300 to 500 genotyped donors, approximately 80% were placed in the genetic ancestry cluster associated with self-reported Caucasian donors. The study aimed to test whether cataloging public T cell receptors could reveal signatures of past pathogen exposure. The study used immunosequencing to profile the T cell repertoires of more than 650 subjects and linked those repertoires to cytomegalovirus serostatus. A separate validation cohort of approximately 120 different subjects was used in addition to the roughly 620-subject first cohort. To predict cytomegalovirus infection status, the study brought together high-throughput TCR immunosequencing, statistical association of individual TCRs with disease status, and machine learning. In a later analysis, previously published TCR beta repertoires from fewer than 750 donors were re-analyzed and high-resolution HLA genotyping was added so that TCR occurrence patterns could be studied. Rather than using new phenotypic data, the later analysis identified candidate immune exposures from TCR beta sequences and from how often those sequences occurred across donors. In an earlier analysis of 550 to 700 of the donors, high-throughput TCR beta sequencing was used to judge whether each TCR beta V gene segment behaved as functional or pseudogenic. Alongside the repertoire data, information on donor age, sex, ethnicity and CMV serostatus was compiled. A later genetic analysis took genome-wide SNP genotypes for 398 of the 666 donors and used that subset as a discovery cohort. All discovery cohort repertoires had been generated using a single sequencing platform. Both class I and class II loci were covered by HLA typing, at four-digit resolution. The number of donors typed differed by locus, with about 629-640 for A, B, C, DRB1 and DQB1, around 500 for DQA1, over 600 for DPA1, and around 460 for DPB1. A few DR-DQ haplotypes were treated as single units for association and clustering because of strong linkage in the cohort. Across approximately 420 genotyped donors of the cohort, an average of roughly 230,000 unique TCR beta nucleotide sequences per donor were sequenced, and roughly 20% of those sequences were non-productive. Study-level results and caveats: It was suggested by the authors that the approach could potentially be generalized to other disease states and immunological phenotypes. In a later analysis, over 15,000 TCR beta sequences were associated with specific HLA alleles at a false discovery rate of 0.05. Correlated functional status among segregating V segments might be attributable to linkage disequilibrium, but an unknown experimental factor could not be ruled out. In a later analysis, HLA-associated TCR beta chains were found to be more clonally expanded and to have lower generation probabilities than equally common non-associated chains. Cytomegalovirus status was reported to be diagnosed by the classifier with high specificity and sensitivity in both the original and validation cohorts. According to a later genetic analysis, donors in an Asian-associated ancestry cluster had fewer N-insertions in productive TCRs than the approximately 690-donor mean. Strong co-occurrence of HLA alleles, especially DR and DQ, made assigning TCR associations to individual alleles difficult. An association between a missense DCLRE1C variant and V-gene and J-gene trimming of TCR beta chains was found in a later genetic analysis and replicated in an independent cohort. A cluster of highly shared sequence variants was judged likely to be a technical artifact of the sequencing pipeline. In vitro tests confirmed that a few of the cytomegalovirus-associated TCR beta chains recognize cytomegalovirus antigens. Because the 87-base-pair reads could not distinguish some IMGT-functional V segments, including TRBV6-2 and TRBV6-3, those segments were excluded. The cohort was sequenced for TCR beta chains only, and without alpha or paired-chain data the features that could be detected were limited. According to a later analysis, most CMV-associated TCR beta chains appeared to be HLA-restricted, and the HLA associations seemed to be driven largely by CMV exposure. The only immune exposure information available for the cohort was CMV serostatus. A later analysis found that TCR association rates varied across HLA loci, with DRB1 alleles showing the most associated TCRs and HLA-C alleles the fewest. A later analysis reported that several top co-occurrence clusters appeared linked to parvovirus B19, influenza, CMV and Epstein-Barr virus. Because counts were too low, fewer than 20 rarely observed V segments, including chromosome 9 orphons, were excluded from the earlier analysis of some 540 of the donors. Across donors, most TCR sequences were observed very rarely, whereas some public TCRs were present in many individuals. The presence/absence analyses assumed that sequencing depth was roughly uniform across donors, and that assumption may not be true. A further reported finding was that TCR beta sequences accurately predicted the HLA-A and HLA-B alleles for most subjects in the first cohort. HLA typing was unavailable for some donors at each locus, so association tests used only the typed subset. The study gave a list of 150 to 200 TCR beta chains associated with cytomegalovirus. In an earlier analysis of approximately 590 of the donors, most TCR beta V segments were observed in productive rearrangements about 87% or about 30% of the time, broadly matching IMGT annotations.

In total, approximately 700 healthy bone marrow donors made up the cohort. All cohort members were sampled while nominally healthy, although unrecorded immune exposures were likely present. The donor was CMV seronegative and belonged to the group of over 350 seronegative cohort members. A peripheral blood sample was provided by each donor, and peripheral blood mononuclear cells were used for TCR beta sequencing. Genomic DNA extraction from the blood cell samples was performed with the Qiagen DNeasy Blood Extraction Kit. V is cut back by 4 bases and J by 4 bases, with 0 bases in the junction unmatched. Spanning cysteine to phenylalanine, the CDR3 consists of 14 amino acids. The DNA shown is the 42-base CDR3, in frame from base 1. For CDR1 and CDR2, the germline V gene lists MNHEY and SVGAGI.

Sequencing was carried out using PBMCs. This sequence originates from a woman aged 18-35 years in good health and CMV-seronegative. The chain employs TRBV6-5 and TRBJ2-1; the junction holds 11 bases that match TRBD2. The CDR3 protein sequence reads: CASSWTSGYNEQFF. The DNA sequence reads TGTGCCAGCAGTTGGACTAGCGGGTACAATGAGCAGTTCTTC.